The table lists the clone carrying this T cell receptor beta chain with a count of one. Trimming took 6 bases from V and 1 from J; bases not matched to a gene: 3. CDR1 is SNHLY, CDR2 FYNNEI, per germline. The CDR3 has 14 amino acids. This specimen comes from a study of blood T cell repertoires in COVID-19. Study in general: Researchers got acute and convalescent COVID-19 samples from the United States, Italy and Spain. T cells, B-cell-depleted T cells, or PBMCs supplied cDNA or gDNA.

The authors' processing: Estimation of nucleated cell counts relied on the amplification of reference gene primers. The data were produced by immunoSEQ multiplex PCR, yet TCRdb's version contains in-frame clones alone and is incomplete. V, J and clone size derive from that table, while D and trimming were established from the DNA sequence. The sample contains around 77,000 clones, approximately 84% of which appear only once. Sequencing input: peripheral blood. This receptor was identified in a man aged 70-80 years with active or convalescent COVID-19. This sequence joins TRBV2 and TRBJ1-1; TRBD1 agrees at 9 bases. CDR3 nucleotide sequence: TGTGCCAGCAGGGACAGGGGCGGGAACACTGAAGCTTTCTTT. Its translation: CASRDRGGNTEAFF.